This TCR beta chain was observed in a study of T cells in Graves' hyperthyroidism and ophthalmopathy. Across the study: Blood from the periphery was taken at initial diagnosis, before any treatment.

Enrolled ophthalmopathy patients presented with a Clinical Activity Score of at least 3, a NOSPECS grade of at least 4, and disease duration under 3 months. Isolation of PBMCs was performed on about 9.9 ml fresh peripheral blood. RNA transcripts served as the template for amplifying TCR beta CDR3 regions. Using the HTBI primer set, a first-round RT-PCR was run on the TCR CDR3. TCRdb analysed the multiplex PCR reads with MiXCR anew, one entry per CDR3 protein. The sample has 400,000 or so distinct CDR3 sequences; roughly 13% are singletons. Regarding the study as a whole: Among clonotypes expanded in thyroid above 0.001, most were also found in blood.

V was cut by 0 bases and J by 6 bases, with 14 bases left in between. CDR3 length: 15 amino acids. Germline V gene data show CDR1 as ENHRY and CDR2 as SYGVKD. In this sample, this clonotype turned up many times. What it recognizes is unknown. The chain links TRBV10-3 to TRBJ1-2, with D possibly being TRBD1 (5 bases). The sequencing input was blood. This TCR was recovered from a man aged 45 to 65 with Graves' ophthalmopathy. As DNA, the CDR3 is TGTGCCATCAGTGAGTCGTCGGGGGTAGCCGATGGCTACACCTTC. Translating gives CAISESSGVADGYTF.